This entry features one TCR beta chain sequence. The data were obtained in a study of blood T cells in healthy people across ages. Alongside a J-beta primer mix, a sample-barcoded 5' primer served in a second PCR lasting roughly 7 to 11 cycles. TCRdb redid the calling of the 5' RACE reads with MiXCR, one entry per CDR3 protein. The sample includes under 800,000 distinct CDR3 sequences, roughly 41% of them seen just once. Germline assignment: CDR1 MNHNY and CDR2 SVGAGI (reference sequence). Trimming at V came to 0 bases and at J to 4 bases, leaving 6 bases not matched to a gene. There are 17 residues in the CDR3.

Source material: blood. This receptor was obtained from a woman aged 55-75 years in good health. The rearrangement joins TRBV6-6 to TRBJ1-5; 10 bases align to TRBD1. The CDR3 protein is CASSYSGQGGWNQPQHF. The CDR3 DNA reads TGTGCCAGCAGTTACTCCGGACAGGGGGGGTGGAATCAGCCCCAGCATTTT.